Below, 3 T cell receptor beta chains from the same sample are listed, as sequenced in a study of cytomegalovirus exposure and HLA in healthy donors (dated by TCRdb to 2015 to 2018). The receptor library was made with the immunoSEQ multiplex PCR assay. A mixture of 60 forward primers for TCR Vbeta segments and 13 reverse primers for TCR Jbeta segments was used in the multiplex PCR. This immuneACCESS table, as held by TCRdb, lists in-frame sequences with V and J called but not all clones. Of the missing ones, under half trace to an unresolved V gene in checked studies; the others have no known cause. Across this sample there are 120,000 or so clones, with roughly 72% seen only once. The ten largest clones add up to 11% of the sample. The source material was PBMCs. These receptors all stem from a woman aged 45 to 65 in good health and CMV-seropositive.

The V gene is TRBV4-1, the J gene TRBJ2-1; 8 nucleotides align to TRBD2. The length of the CDR3 is 21 residues. Unmatched junction bases numbered 16, after V lost 0 bases and J lost 0 bases. The germline CDR1 and CDR2 sequences are MGHRA and YSYEKL. The CDR3 protein is CASSQDHRLAGYTTSYNEQFF. The CDR3 bases are TGCGCCAGCAGCCAAGATCACCGGCTAGCGGGTTACACAACCTCCTACAATGAGCAGTTCTTC.

The chain joins TRBV5-1 to TRBJ1-1; D is undetermined. This CDR3 region has 14 residues. V gave up 3 bases and J gave up 4 bases, with 13 bases separating them. CDR1 is SGHRS, CDR2 YFSETQ, per germline. The CDR3 reads CASSSSRSGTEAFF. In nucleotides, the CDR3 is TGCGCCAGCAGCTCATCAAGGTCGGGCACTGAAGCTTTCTTT.

This clone was detected a few times. This rearrangement joins TRBV6-7 to TRBJ2-5, with 11 bases that match TRBD1. TRBV6-7 has ORF status, its function being uncertain. V lost 0 bases to trimming and J lost 5 bases; unmatched junction nucleotides: 8. CDR3 length: 17 amino acids. CDR3 nucleotide sequence: TGTGCCAGCAGTTACTCCGGGACAGGGGGAATTGGGGAGACCCAGTACTTC. Protein: CASSYSGTGGIGETQYF.